Listed below are T cell receptor beta chains from one sample, sequenced in a study of cytomegalovirus exposure and HLA in healthy donors. Profiled with immunoSEQ multiplex PCR; TCRdb holds only in-frame clones, not every one. The top ten clones hold approximately 0.69% of a sample with 150,000 to 200,000 clones, around 79% of them seen once. Sequenced input: PBMCs. The origin of the receptors is a woman between 40 and 50 years old in good health and CMV-seronegative. Each CDR3 is given with its conserved first and last residue. Size is omitted from some rows. Given values are once, few, many or a class for expanded clones.

abundance: NA; j_gene: TRBJ1-6; v_gene: TRBV10-3; CDR3aa: CASAPETGDNSPLHF
abundance: NA; j_gene: TRBJ1-1; v_gene: TRBV7-8; CDR3aa: CASSRTGNTEAFF
abundance: NA; j_gene: NA; v_gene: TRBV4-3; CDR3aa: CASSQVLSGSGSETQYF
abundance: NA; j_gene: TRBJ2-1; v_gene: TRBV9; CDR3aa: CASSVGSSSYNEQFF
abundance: NA; j_gene: TRBJ2-1; v_gene: TRBV27; CDR3aa: CASSLSVRGLDEQFF
abundance: NA; j_gene: TRBJ1-2; v_gene: TRBV5-4; CDR3aa: CASSSVGGTGGYGYTF
abundance: NA; j_gene: TRBJ2-1; v_gene: TRBV5-6; CDR3aa: CASSFGGGYNEQFF
abundance: NA; j_gene: TRBJ1-2; v_gene: TRBV6-5; CDR3aa: CATFTRGGYGYTF
abundance: NA; j_gene: TRBJ2-2; v_gene: TRBV6-5; CDR3aa: CASRDLGAGTGELFF
abundance: NA; j_gene: TRBJ1-2; v_gene: TRBV6-1; CDR3aa: CASRLQGRSYGYTF
abundance: few; j_gene: TRBJ1-4; v_gene: TRBV5-6; CDR3aa: CASSYTGNGEEKLFF
abundance: NA; j_gene: TRBJ2-1; v_gene: TRBV7-2; CDR3aa: CASSPRTVNRDEQFF
abundance: NA; j_gene: TRBJ2-3; v_gene: TRBV30; CDR3aa: CAWTREQGRDTQYF
abundance: once; j_gene: TRBJ1-2; v_gene: TRBV30; CDR3aa: CACPIGTGWGGYTF
abundance: NA; j_gene: TRBJ2-7; v_gene: TRBV5-1; CDR3aa: CASSPTGTGGDEQYF
abundance: NA; j_gene: TRBJ2-5; v_gene: TRBV5-1; CDR3aa: CASSSGTGVWETQYF
abundance: NA; j_gene: TRBJ2-3; v_gene: TRBV19; CDR3aa: CASTPGGAVTQYF
abundance: NA; j_gene: TRBJ1-3; v_gene: TRBV11-2; CDR3aa: CASSLTVGGSGNTIYF
abundance: NA; j_gene: TRBJ2-7; v_gene: TRBV21-1; CDR3aa: CASSPGQGVYEQYF
abundance: NA; j_gene: TRBJ2-5; v_gene: TRBV5-1; CDR3aa: CASSSGTGKETQYF
abundance: NA; j_gene: TRBJ1-4; v_gene: TRBV19; CDR3aa: CASSIKGADEKLFF
abundance: few; j_gene: TRBJ2-2; v_gene: TRBV6-4; CDR3aa: CASSDSTRRHTDGELFF
abundance: once; j_gene: TRBJ2-7; v_gene: TRBV4-2; CDR3aa: CASSQDGTSGSYEQYF